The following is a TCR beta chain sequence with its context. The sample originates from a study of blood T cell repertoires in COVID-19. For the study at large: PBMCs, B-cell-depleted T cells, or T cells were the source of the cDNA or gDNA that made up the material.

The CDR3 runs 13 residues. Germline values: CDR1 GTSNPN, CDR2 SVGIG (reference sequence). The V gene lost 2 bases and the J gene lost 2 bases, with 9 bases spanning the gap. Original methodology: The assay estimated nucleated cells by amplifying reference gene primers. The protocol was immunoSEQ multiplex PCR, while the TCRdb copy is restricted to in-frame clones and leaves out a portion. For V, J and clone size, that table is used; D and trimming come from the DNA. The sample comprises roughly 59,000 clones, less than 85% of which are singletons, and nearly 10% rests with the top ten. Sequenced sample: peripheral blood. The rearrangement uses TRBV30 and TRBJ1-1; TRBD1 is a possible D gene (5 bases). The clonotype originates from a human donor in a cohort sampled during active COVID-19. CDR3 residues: CAWSKRGNTEAFF. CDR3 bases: TGTGCCTGGAGTAAAAGGGGAAACACTGAAGCTTTCTTT.